This TCR beta chain was obtained from a study of T cell changes during pregnancy in multiple sclerosis. This CDR3 contains 15 residues. Germline CDR1 is MDHEN and CDR2 is SYDVKM. Trimming removed 5 bases from V and 3 bases from J, with 17 bases in between. The repertoire was sequenced with immunoSEQ multiplex PCR; TCRdb's copy has only in-frame clones and lacks some. This table holds about 68,000 clones, about 91% found once. This TCR was recovered from a female donor with multiple sclerosis, enrolled in a pregnancy study. J is TRBJ2-7 and V is TRBV28; a possible D gene is TRBD2 (6 bases). Sequencing used peripheral blood, obtained in the first trimester of pregnancy. This CDR3 reads CASSPPGSGLYEQYF. CDR3 in DNA: TGTGCCAGCAGTCCTCCGGGTAGCGGCCTCTACGAGCAGTACTTC.